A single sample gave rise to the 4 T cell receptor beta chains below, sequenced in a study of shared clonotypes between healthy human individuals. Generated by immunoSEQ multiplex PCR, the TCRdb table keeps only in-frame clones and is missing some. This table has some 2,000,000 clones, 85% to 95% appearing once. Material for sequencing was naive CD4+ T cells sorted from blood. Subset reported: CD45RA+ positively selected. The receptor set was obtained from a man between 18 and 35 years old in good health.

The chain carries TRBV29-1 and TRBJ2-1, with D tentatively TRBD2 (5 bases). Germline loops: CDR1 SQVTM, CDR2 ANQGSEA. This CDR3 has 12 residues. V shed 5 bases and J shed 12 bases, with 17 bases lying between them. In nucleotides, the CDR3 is TGCAGCGTTTTCTCTCCGGCCCGGGGGCAGTTCTTC. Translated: CSVFSPARGQFF.

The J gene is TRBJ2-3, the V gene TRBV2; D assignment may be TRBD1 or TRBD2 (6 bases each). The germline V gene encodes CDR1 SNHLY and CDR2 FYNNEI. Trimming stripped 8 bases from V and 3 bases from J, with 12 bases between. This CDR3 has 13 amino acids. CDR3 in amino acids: CASGGGPTDTQYF. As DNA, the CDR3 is TGTGCCAGCGGAGGGGGACCGACAGATACGCAGTATTTT.

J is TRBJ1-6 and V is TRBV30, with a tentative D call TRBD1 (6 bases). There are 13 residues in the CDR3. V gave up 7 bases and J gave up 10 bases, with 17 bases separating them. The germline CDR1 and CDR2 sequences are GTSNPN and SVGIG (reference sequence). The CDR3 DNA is TGTGCCTTGGGGGCCGGAGGTGGGTCACCCCTCCACTTT. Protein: CALGAGGGSPLHF.

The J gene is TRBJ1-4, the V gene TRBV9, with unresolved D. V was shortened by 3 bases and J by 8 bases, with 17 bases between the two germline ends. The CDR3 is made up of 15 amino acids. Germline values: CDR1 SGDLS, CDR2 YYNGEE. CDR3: CASSASEGAKEKLFF. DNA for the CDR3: TGTGCCAGCAGCGCATCAGAGGGCGCAAAGGAAAAACTGTTTTTT.